The subject of this entry is one T cell receptor (beta chain). These data belong to a study of T cell responses to AZD1222 COVID-19 vaccine. Libraries were prepared by immunoSEQ multiplex PCR; TCRdb keeps only in-frame clonotypes and omits some of them. The sample contains some 54,000 clones, 70% to 90% of which appear only once. Looked up from germline, CDR1 is MNHNS and CDR2 is SASEGT. V dropped 1 base and J dropped 8 bases, with 9 bases sitting between them. This CDR3 has 13 amino acids. This specimen consisted of peripheral blood, obtained on day 0 of AZD1222 vaccination. The receptor comes from an adult in good health. The V gene is TRBV6-1, the J gene TRBJ1-5; D is ambiguous. The CDR3 sequence: CASSEDYREPQHF. The CDR3 DNA reads as TGTGCCAGCAGTGAAGACTATAGGGAGCCCCAGCATTTT.